This T cell receptor beta chain was observed in a study of cytomegalovirus exposure and HLA in healthy donors. The study's findings and limits: Some TCR beta chains (more than 150 of them) were listed as cytomegalovirus-associated. Later analysis associated a missense DCLRE1C variant with TCR beta V- and J-gene trimming.

With regard to this clone: Its antigen is unidentified.

The primer mix had 60 Vbeta and 13 Jbeta primers. The assay was immunoSEQ multiplex PCR, and TCRdb's table has in-frame clones only and misses some. The profile covers fewer than 200,000 clones, with around 77% appearing a single time and approximately 2.5% taken by the ten largest. Germline CDR1 and CDR2: SEHNR and FQNEAQ (reference sequence). The V end lost 4 bases, the J end lost 7 bases, and 20 bases lay between the germline ends. The CDR3 is 16 amino acids. Material for sequencing was PBMCs. The chain links TRBV7-9 to TRBJ2-1; TRBD2 is a possible D gene (7 bases). The clonotype was recovered from a man in his fifties or sixties in good health and CMV-seronegative. The CDR3 DNA is TGTGCCAGCAGCTACGGGGGCGGGAGCACCATGAATGAGCAGTTCTTC. Translation: CASSYGGGSTMNEQFF.